Below are 31 T cell receptor beta chains sequenced from a single sample in a study of human T cells and chemical hapten exposure. The time point denotes: patch test 1, 2 weeks after DPC sensitization. Treatment noted: therapeutic diphenylcyclopropenone sensitization with weekly scalp DPC. TCRdb called the RACE reads again in MiXCR, with one record for every CDR3 protein. This sample has tens of thousands of distinct CDR3 sequences, with 10% to 15% found just once. Sequenced material: whole blood, taken in connection with sensitization to the hapten diphenylcyclopropenone (DPC). These receptors came from a woman aged 55-70 years with alopecia areata. Some clones in this sample may be carry-over from other donors' samples.

This clonotype occurred many times. The CDR3 region is CASRRGVNTEAFF. For the CDR3, the DNA is TGTGCCAGCAGGAGGGGAGTAAACACTGAAGCTTTCTTT. The chain has TRBV12-3 or TRBV12-4 and TRBJ1-1; D might be TRBD1 (5 bases). This CDR3 has 13 residues. V lost 6 bases and J lost 2, with 10 bases in between.

This clonotype has only a few counts. V usage is TRBV20-1 and J usage is TRBJ2-5; D is ambiguous. The CDR3 totals 11 residues. From germline, CDR1 is DFQATT and CDR2 SNEGSKA (reference sequence). Trimming left V 2 bases short and J 5 bases short, with 6 bases between. The CDR3 protein is CSARIRETQYF. In nucleotides, the CDR3 is TGCAGTGCTAGAATCCGGGAGACCCAGTACTTC.

At least ten counts were recorded for this clonotype. This rearrangement joins TRBV20-1 to TRBJ1-4, with D possibly TRBD1 on 5 matching bases. The V end was cut by 4 bases, the J end by 8 bases, with 8 bases between. In germline, CDR1 is DFQATT, CDR2 SNEGSKA (reference sequence). The CDR3 is 11 amino acids. CDR3 bases: TGCAGTGCTATGGGGGGGGAAAAACTGTTTTTT. This codes for CSAMGGEKLFF.

This clonotype was detected only a few times. The chain has TRBV10-2 and TRBJ2-7; 12 bases agree with TRBD2. The V gene's germline CDR1 is WSHSY and CDR2 SAAADI. CDR3 size: 12 residues. Germline trimming cut 9 bases from V and 6 bases from J; bases unmatched to any gene: 3. The CDR3 region is CASGLAGSEQYF. CDR3 in DNA: TGCGCCAGTGGACTAGCGGGGTCCGAGCAGTACTTC.

This clonotype showed up many times. The V and J genes are TRBV29-1 and TRBJ2-1; D assignment may be TRBD1 or TRBD2 (5 bases each). V lost 6 bases and J lost 5, with 11 bases in between. The CDR3 extends over 12 amino acids. Germline CDR1 SQVTM, CDR2 ANQGSEA. For the CDR3, the DNA is TGCAGCGTCTGGGACGGTGACAATGAGCAGTTCTTC. Amino acids: CSVWDGDNEQFF.

The CDR3 loop reads CASSLGSNGYTF. CDR3 DNA: TGTGCCAGCAGCTTGGGTTCTAACGGCTACACCTTC. The V and J genes are TRBV5-6 and TRBJ1-2; D is unclear. V lost 0 bases to trimming and J lost 8 bases, with 8 bases between them. The CDR3 sequence is 12 residues long. Germline-derived CDR1 and CDR2 are SGHDT and YYEEEE.

This clonotype was picked up many times. The J gene is TRBJ2-2, the V gene TRBV5-4; TRBD1 matches 10 bases. The CDR3 has 15 residues. The germline gives CDR1 SGHNT, CDR2 YYREEE (reference sequence). With 5 bases clipped from V and 4 bases from J, the junction kept 5 bases outside the gene matches. CDR3 coding DNA: TGTGCCAGCAGGAGGACAGGGGGAGGCACCGGGGAGCTGTTTTTT. Amino acid sequence: CASRRTGGGTGELFF.

At least ten counts were recorded for this clonotype. The genes are TRBV15 and TRBJ2-1; TRBD2 agrees at 9 bases. With 0 bases clipped from V and 4 bases from J, the junction kept 10 bases outside the gene matches. The V gene's germline CDR1 is LNHNV and CDR2 YYDKDF (reference sequence). This CDR3 has 18 residues. The CDR3 bases are TGTGCCACCAGCAGAGATTCTTTGGGTCTAGCGGGATACAATGAGCAGTTCTTC. Translated, it gives CATSRDSLGLAGYNEQFF. The full variable domain, rest sourced from reference TRBV15 and TRBJ2-1, is DAMVIQNPRYQVTQFGKPVTLSCSQTLNHNVMYWYQQKSSQAPKLLFHYYDKDFNNEADTPDNFQSRRPNTSFCFLDIRSPGLGDTAMYLCATSRDSLGLAGYNEQFFGPGTRLTVL.

This clonotype was recorded many times. The rearrangement joins TRBV11-2 to TRBJ2-2, with D hard to call. Trimming took 3 bases from V and 1 from J, leaving 6 bases between them. This CDR3 contains 14 residues. Germline lookup yields CDR1 SGHAT and CDR2 FQNNGV. CDR3 nucleotide sequence: TGTGCCAGCAGCTTGACATGGAACACCGGGGAGCTGTTTTTT. This sequence encodes CASSLTWNTGELFF.

In this sample, this clonotype turned up many times. The V gene is TRBV15, the J gene TRBJ1-6; D unresolved. The germline V gene has CDR1 LNHNV and CDR2 YYDKDF (reference sequence). Trimming left V 0 bases short and J 8 bases short, with 14 bases between. The CDR3 totals 16 residues. CDR3 bases: TGTGCCACCAGCAGAGATCTCAGCTCCCTGGATTCACCCCTCCACTTT. Protein: CATSRDLSSLDSPLHF.

This clonotype came up a few times. This chain connects TRBV12-3 or TRBV12-4 to TRBJ1-5; maybe TRBD1 (5 bases). Trimming cost V 3 bases and J 7 bases, with 10 bases left between them. CDR3 size: 13 residues. CDR3 DNA: TGTGCCAGCAGTTTGGGGGACCGGCAGCCCCAGCATTTT. This gives the protein CASSLGDRQPQHF.

There are a few counts of this clonotype. This chain uses TRBV9 with TRBJ2-7, with D maybe TRBD2 (6 bases). The V end was cut by 3 bases, the J end by 4 bases, with 11 bases between. The CDR3 runs 13 residues. Per germline, CDR1 SGDLS and CDR2 YYNGEE. The CDR3: CASSAGGEYEQYF. The CDR3 nucleotides are TGTGCCAGCAGCGCTGGAGGGGAATACGAGCAGTACTTC.

This clonotype was recorded at least ten times. The chain joins TRBV7-6 to TRBJ2-5; tentatively, D is TRBD1 (6 bases). CDR1 and CDR2 (germline): SGHVS, FNYEAQ. The CDR3 loop spans 16 amino acids. Trimming took 1 base from V and 5 from J, leaving 17 bases between them. CDR3 nucleotides: TGTGCCAGCAGCTTAGGACAGGTTTCAAGGGGGGAGACCCAGTACTTC. Encoded protein: CASSLGQVSRGETQYF.

V gene TRBV19 combines with J gene TRBJ1-4; maybe TRBD1 (6 bases). The V end lost 10 bases, the J end lost 2 bases, and 11 bases lay between the germline ends. CDR3 length: 13 amino acids. The germline CDR1 and CDR2 sequences are LNHDA and SQIVND (reference sequence). This CDR3 is CATTGMTNEKLFF. The CDR3 region has the DNA TGTGCCACCACAGGGATGACTAATGAAAAACTGTTTTTT.

This clonotype was counted at least ten times. The J gene is TRBJ1-1, the V gene TRBV5-1; 7 positions match TRBD1. The CDR3 is made up of 19 amino acids. Germline V CDR1 and CDR2: SGHRS, YFSETQ. The V and J ends lost 0 bases and 2 bases, in that order; junction bases with no gene match: 16. CDR3: CASSLEDRVRARGNTEAFF. The CDR3 DNA reads TGCGCCAGCAGCTTGGAAGACAGGGTGAGGGCAAGAGGAAACACTGAAGCTTTCTTT.

In this sample, this clonotype turned up many times. The V call is TRBV21-1, the J call TRBJ1-1. TRBV21-1 is a listed pseudogene. This CDR3 contains 13 residues. The CDR3 DNA reads TGTGCCAGCAGCAAAGACGAAAACACTGAAGCTTTCTTT. This translates into CASSKDENTEAFF.

The chain couples TRBV12-3 or TRBV12-4 to TRBJ2-1, with a possible D match to TRBD1 (5 bases). V lost 3 bases to trimming and J lost 8 bases, with 8 bases between them. There are 12 residues in the CDR3. The CDR3 loop reads CASSFQGYEQFF. CDR3 nucleotides: TGTGCCAGCAGTTTTCAGGGATATGAGCAGTTCTTC.

V and J are TRBV29-1 and TRBJ1-1, with 8 bases identical to TRBD1. Germline-derived CDR1 and CDR2 are SQVTM and ANQGSEA. The V segment lost 5 bases and the J segment 6 bases; nucleotides outside the gene matches: 2. The CDR3 contains 11 residues. CDR3 sequence: CSVYRGSEAFF. CDR3 DNA sequence: TGCAGCGTTTACAGGGGGTCTGAAGCTTTCTTT.

The genes are TRBV29-1 and TRBJ2-2; D possibly corresponds to TRBD1 (5 bases). This CDR3 region has 16 residues. V lost 4 bases, J lost 0 bases, and 15 bases lay in between. From germline, CDR1 is SQVTM and CDR2 ANQGSEA. The DNA for the CDR3 is TGCAGCGTTGGCGCCGGTAGGACAACGAACACCGGGGAGCTGTTTTTT. It translates to CSVGAGRTTNTGELFF.

This clonotype was counted ten times or more. The rearrangement uses TRBV6-5 and TRBJ1-4, with 7 bases identical to TRBD1. This CDR3 has 16 residues. The J segment lost 3 bases and the V segment lost 4 bases, leaving 8 bases of the junction unmatched. The germline V gene has CDR1 MNHEY and CDR2 SVGAGI. CDR3 amino acids: CASSSLRQGANEKLFF. The CDR3 DNA reads as TGTGCCAGCAGTTCACTTCGACAGGGAGCTAATGAAAAACTGTTTTTT.

The rearrangement links TRBV10-2 to TRBJ2-5; 7 positions match TRBD2. V lost 2 bases to trimming and J lost 9 bases; unmatched junction nucleotides: 12. Germline V gene lookup returns CDR1 WSHSY and CDR2 SAAADI. The CDR3 extends over 15 amino acids. The CDR3 sequence is CASSETSGHAGAQYF. The CDR3 DNA reads TGCGCCAGCAGTGAGACCAGTGGGCACGCGGGGGCCCAGTACTTC.

This chain joins TRBV29-1 and TRBJ1-2; D unresolved. Germline lookup yields CDR1 SQVTM and CDR2 ANQGSEA. The CDR3 spans 14 residues. Trimming left V 3 bases short and J 4 bases short, with 15 bases between. The CDR3 spells CSVDGLGEGYGYTF. The CDR3 nucleotides read TGCAGCGTTGATGGTCTCGGGGAAGGCTATGGCTACACCTTC.

This clonotype was counted many times. The chain recombines TRBV6-6 with TRBJ2-7; 9 bases are shared with TRBD1. V dropped 6 bases and J dropped 3; count of bases not matched to a gene: 6. CDR3 length equals 14 residues. The germline V gene has CDR1 MNHNY and CDR2 SVGAGI (reference sequence). In nucleotides, the CDR3 is TGTGCCAGCAGAACAACAGGGGGCCTCTACGAGCAGTACTTC. Translated, it gives CASRTTGGLYEQYF.

This rearrangement joins TRBV30 to TRBJ1-1; a weak D match, TRBD1 (6 bases). Trimming pared 1 base from V and 3 bases from J, leaving 9 bases between. In germline, CDR1 is GTSNPN, CDR2 SVGIG (reference sequence). This CDR3 comprises 13 residues. The CDR3: CAWSGTEYTEAFF. In DNA, the CDR3 is TGTGCCTGGAGTGGGACAGAGTACACTGAAGCTTTCTTT.

The J gene is TRBJ2-1, the V gene TRBV19; a weak D match, TRBD2 (5 bases). Trimming cost V 1 base and J 0 bases, with 10 bases left between them. Per germline, CDR1 LNHDA and CDR2 SQIVND (reference sequence). This CDR3 comprises 16 residues. The CDR3 here is CASSIGGWYSYNEQFF. CDR3 nucleotides: TGTGCCAGTAGTATAGGCGGGTGGTACTCCTACAATGAGCAGTTCTTC. Looking up the rest from reference TRBV19 and TRBJ2-1 gives the full variable domain: DGGITQSPKYLFRKEGQNVTLSCEQNLNHDAMYWYRQDPGQGLRLIYYSQIVNDFQKGDIAEGYSVSREKKESFPLTVTSAQKNPTAFYLCASSIGGWYSYNEQFFGPGTRLTVL.

This clonotype was recorded at least ten times. The chain couples TRBV2 to TRBJ2-2, with 9 bases identical to TRBD2. V trimming: 4 bases; J trimming: 5 bases; junction bases outside the gene matches: 5. The length of the CDR3 is 15 residues. Looked up from germline, CDR1 is SNHLY and CDR2 is FYNNEI. The CDR3 here is CASSVESGGTGELFF. CDR3 DNA sequence: TGTGCCAGCAGTGTCGAAAGCGGGGGGACCGGGGAGCTGTTTTTT.

The sample holds many counts of this clonotype. V and J are TRBV29-1 and TRBJ2-7, with 7 nucleotides matching TRBD1. Germline V gene lookup returns CDR1 SQVTM and CDR2 ANQGSEA. Trimming took 6 bases from V and 2 from J; bases not matched to a gene: 10. The CDR3 consists of 14 residues. CDR3 sequence (DNA): TGCAGCGTAAGGACCGGGACAGAAGCCTACGAGCAGTACTTC. Protein product: CSVRTGTEAYEQYF.

This clonotype appeared a few times. V is TRBV10-3 and J is TRBJ2-1; 11 bases fit TRBD2. Germline lookup yields CDR1 ENHRY and CDR2 SYGVKD. The trim removed 6 bases at V and 8 bases at J, leaving 6 bases unmatched. The CDR3 covers 14 residues. The CDR3 coding sequence is TGTGCCATCAGGGGGACTAGCGGACTACATGAGCAGTTCTTC. Protein sequence: CAIRGTSGLHEQFF.

CDR3 in DNA: TGTGCCAGCAGACTCAGGGGCGCCGGGGAGCTGTTTTTT. This codes for CASRLRGAGELFF. The V gene is TRBV6-5, the J gene TRBJ2-2, with D maybe TRBD1 (6 bases). From germline, CDR1 is MNHEY and CDR2 SVGAGI. V was trimmed by 6 bases and J by 6 bases, leaving 11 bases between them. This CDR3 has 13 residues.

This clonotype turned up a few times. The chain is built from TRBV6-5 and TRBJ1-5; 7 positions agree with TRBD1. This CDR3 is 16 amino acids long. Per the germline V gene, CDR1 is MNHEY and CDR2 is SVGAGI. The ends lost 6 bases at V and 2 bases at J; junction bases unmatched: 10. CDR3 sequence reads: CASSPGGGGRNQPQHF. In DNA, the CDR3 is TGTGCCAGCAGCCCGGGAGGGGGCGGCCGCAATCAGCCCCAGCATTTT.

V and J are TRBV5-1 and TRBJ2-7; 7 nucleotides agree with TRBD1. The CDR3 has 14 amino acids. V was clipped by 0 bases and J by 3 bases; unmatched bases: 3. The germline V gene encodes CDR1 SGHRS and CDR2 YFSETQ. CDR3 residues: CASSLGQGNYEQYF. CDR3 nucleotides: TGCGCCAGCAGCTTGGGACAGGGCAACTACGAGCAGTACTTC.